Each of the 28 T cell receptor beta chains below was sequenced from the same sample in a study of T cell responses to AZD1222 COVID-19 vaccine. Sequencing used immunoSEQ multiplex PCR; TCRdb keeps in-frame clones, though not all of them. The sample lists more than 120,000 clones, more than 85% occurring once. This specimen consisted of peripheral blood, obtained on day 0 of AZD1222 vaccination. The receptors derive from an adult in good health.

The V gene is TRBV27, the J gene TRBJ1-1; D is undetermined. The V gene's germline CDR1 is MNHEY and CDR2 SMNVEV (reference sequence). The CDR3 runs 13 residues. The germline V and J ends were trimmed by 3 bases and 4 bases, with 9 bases remaining between them. The CDR3, as DNA: TGTGCCAGCAGTTTCCTAGATGGCACTGAAGCTTTCTTT. Translating it yields CASSFLDGTEAFF.

This clone was recorded once. The V and J genes are TRBV19 and TRBJ2-7; D might be TRBD1 or TRBD2, each matching 6 bases. CDR1 LNHDA and CDR2 SQIVND come from the germline V gene (reference sequence). This CDR3 is built from 15 residues. The V end was cut by 4 bases, the J end by 3 bases, with 16 bases between. The CDR3 region is CASSSGGGMSYEQYF. The CDR3 coding sequence is TGTGCCAGTAGTAGCGGAGGGGGTATGAGCTACGAGCAGTACTTC.

The chain recombines TRBV9 with TRBJ2-1; 9 bases are shared with TRBD2. CDR3 length equals 17 residues. V was pared by 4 bases and J by 6 bases, with 14 bases of the junction left unmatched. The germline CDR1 and CDR2 sequences are SGDLS and YYNGEE. CDR3 residues: CASSLLAAGGPSNEQFF. CDR3 nucleotides: TGTGCCAGCAGCTTGCTAGCTGCGGGAGGGCCCTCCAATGAGCAGTTCTTC.

This chain connects TRBV19 to TRBJ2-7; D gene ambiguous. Trimming removed 4 bases at V and 5 bases at J, with 6 bases between. The CDR3 consists of 11 residues. Per germline, CDR1 LNHDA and CDR2 SQIVND (reference sequence). The DNA of the CDR3 is TGTGCCAGTAGTACTCAAGACGAGCAGTACTTC. Translated: CASSTQDEQYF.

This chain joins TRBV4-2 and TRBJ1-2; perhaps TRBD1 as D (6 bases). Germline-derived CDR1 and CDR2 are LGHNA and YNFKEQ. The CDR3 spans 12 residues. The ends were cut back, 5 bases at V and 8 bases at J, with 12 bases in the middle. CDR3 region: CASSGGPQGYTF. The CDR3 DNA follows: TGTGCCAGCAGCGGGGGCCCACAGGGCTACACCTTC.

The chain recombines TRBV27 with TRBJ2-3, with 10 nucleotides matching TRBD2. There are 13 residues in the CDR3. V was clipped by 6 bases and J by 5 bases; unmatched bases: 2. The germline V gene encodes CDR1 MNHEY and CDR2 SMNVEV (reference sequence). The DNA for the CDR3 is TGTGCCAGCAGACTAGCGGGAAGAGATACGCAGTATTTT. The encoded protein is CASRLAGRDTQYF.

This chain joins TRBV7-9 and TRBJ2-2, with 8 bases identical to TRBD1. The V gene's germline CDR1 is SEHNR and CDR2 FQNEAQ (reference sequence). V lost 5 bases and J lost 3; bases outside the gene matches: 11. The CDR3 consists of 17 residues. For the CDR3, the DNA is TGTGCCAGCAGCGCCCCGTGGCAGGGGGCGGACACCGGGGAGCTGTTTTTT. Translation gives CASSAPWQGADTGELFF.

This sequence joins TRBV11-2 and TRBJ1-1; 10 bases agree with TRBD1. This CDR3 is built from 16 residues. From germline, CDR1 is SGHAT and CDR2 FQNNGV. V shed 4 bases and J 5 bases; nucleotides not matched to a gene: 10. Here the CDR3 reads CASSWGQGLPSTEAFF. CDR3 in DNA: TGTGCCAGCAGCTGGGGACAGGGGCTACCTTCTACTGAAGCTTTCTTT.

The gene calls are TRBV30 and TRBJ1-2; TRBD1 might be the D (5 bases). Germline V gene lookup returns CDR1 GTSNPN and CDR2 SVGIG (reference sequence). CDR3 length: 14 residues. Trimming took 1 base from V and 8 from J, leaving 17 bases between them. CDR3 bases: TGTGCCTGGAGTGCGGTTATTGGGGGTAACGGCTACACCTTC. Protein: CAWSAVIGGNGYTF.

The chain uses TRBV5-1 and TRBJ2-7, with D tentatively TRBD1 (6 bases). Germline-derived CDR1 and CDR2 are SGHRS and YFSETQ. Between the trimmed V and J ends, which lost 4 bases and 0 bases, there was a span of 14 bases. The CDR3 is made up of 15 amino acids. Here the CDR3 reads CASSVGHSSSYEQYF. The CDR3 nucleotides are TGCGCCAGCAGCGTGGGACACTCGAGCTCCTACGAGCAGTACTTC.

The chain has TRBV19 and TRBJ1-3; D is uncertain. The CDR3 is 15 amino acids. Germline CDR1 and CDR2: LNHDA and SQIVND (reference sequence). V was clipped by 7 bases and J by 0 bases, with 13 bases between them. The CDR3 sequence: CASTAAGSSGNTIYF. The DNA for the CDR3 is TGTGCCAGTACCGCGGCGGGGAGCTCTGGAAACACCATATATTTT.

V and J are TRBV10-3 and TRBJ2-7, with 13 bases matching TRBD2. The CDR3 covers 16 residues. Per the germline V gene, CDR1 is ENHRY and CDR2 is SYGVKD. J gave up 0 bases and V 10 bases, and 9 bases lay outside the gene matches. The CDR3 DNA reads TGTGCCACCAAAGGGACTAGCGGGAAAACCTCCTACGAGCAGTACTTC. This sequence encodes CATKGTSGKTSYEQYF.

The V gene is TRBV7-9, the J gene TRBJ1-5; TRBD1 aligns across 7 bases. Germline CDR1 and CDR2: SEHNR and FQNEAQ (reference sequence). J gave up 2 bases and V 5 bases, and 9 bases lay outside the gene matches. The CDR3 has 16 residues. The CDR3 is CASSGDREGGNQPQHF. CDR3 coding DNA: TGTGCCAGCAGCGGAGACAGGGAAGGGGGCAATCAGCCCCAGCATTTT. The full variable domain, rest sourced from reference TRBV7-9 and TRBJ1-5, is DTGVSQNPRHKITKRGQNVTFRCDPISEHNRLYWYRQTLGQGPEFLTYFQNEAQLEKSRLLSDRFSAERPKGSFSTLEIQRTEQGDSAMYLCASSGDREGGNQPQHFGDGTRLSIL.

This clone was seen a single time. This chain uses TRBV30 with TRBJ1-6, with 9 bases matching TRBD1. The CDR3 has 15 residues. CDR1 and CDR2 (germline): GTSNPN, SVGIG (reference sequence). J was trimmed by 10 bases and V by 1 base; bases with no gene match: 8. CDR3 in DNA: TGTGCCTGGAGTGGCTGGGACAGGGTAGAATCACCCCTCCACTTT. This gives the protein CAWSGWDRVESPLHF.

This clone was seen only once. V gene TRBV5-4 combines with J gene TRBJ2-7; maybe TRBD1 (6 bases). The CDR3 has 13 residues. The V gene lost 4 bases and the J gene lost 7 bases, with 15 bases spanning the gap. Germline CDR1 is SGHNT and CDR2 is YYREEE (reference sequence). Here the CDR3 reads CASSNNVRGEQYF. The CDR3 nucleotides read TGTGCCAGCAGCAACAATGTTAGGGGGGAGCAGTACTTC.

This CDR3 is CASSRLEDNTEAFF. The CDR3 DNA sequence: TGTGCCAGCAGCCGATTGGAAGATAACACTGAAGCTTTCTTT. The V gene is TRBV6-5, the J gene TRBJ1-1; no definite D call. V lost 6 bases, J lost 2 bases, and 13 bases lay in between. CDR1 and CDR2 (germline): MNHEY, SVGAGI. The CDR3 consists of 14 residues.

This clone was counted between two and nine times. The rearrangement joins TRBV19 to TRBJ1-6, with D hard to call. The CDR3 spans 13 residues. Trimming shortened V by 6 bases and J by 8 bases, and 11 bases separated the two germline ends. Per germline, CDR1 LNHDA and CDR2 SQIVND (reference sequence). The CDR3, as DNA: TGTGCCAGTAGCCAAAGGATGGATTCACCCCTCCACTTT. This translates into CASSQRMDSPLHF.

The chain links TRBV6-5 to TRBJ1-2; TRBD1 might be the D (6 bases). This CDR3 has 14 residues. Germline lookup yields CDR1 MNHEY and CDR2 SVGAGI. Trimming cost V 5 bases and J 4 bases, with 14 bases left between them. The CDR3 spells CASSKPGASYGYTF. The CDR3 DNA sequence: TGTGCCAGCAGTAAACCAGGGGCCTCCTATGGCTACACCTTC.

The chain combines TRBV6-5 with TRBJ1-2; D ambiguous. The CDR3 is 13 amino acids. Trimming took off 0 bases at V and 11 bases at J, with 13 bases between the two ends. Germline loops: CDR1 MNHEY, CDR2 SVGAGI. The CDR3 is CASSYSGSSLYTF. As DNA, the CDR3 is TGTGCCAGCAGTTACTCGGGTAGTTCCCTTTACACCTTC.

V is TRBV14 and J is TRBJ2-1, with 11 bases identical to TRBD1. After removal of 1 base from V and 9 bases from J, the junction contained 5 bases not matched to a gene. The CDR3 sequence is 15 residues long. Looked up from germline, CDR1 is SGHDN and CDR2 is FVKESK. The chain's CDR3 is CASSQARTGGTEQFF. The CDR3 bases are TGTGCCAGCAGCCAAGCTCGGACAGGGGGCACTGAGCAGTTCTTC.

This clone appeared a single time. V and J are TRBV7-2 and TRBJ2-3; 10 positions agree with TRBD2. CDR3 length equals 15 residues. V was pared by 6 bases and J by 5 bases, with 8 bases of the junction left unmatched. CDR1 SGHTA and CDR2 FQGNSA come from the germline V gene. The CDR3 reads CASRTSGGARDTQYF. The DNA for the CDR3 is TGTGCCAGCAGAACCAGCGGGGGGGCGAGAGATACGCAGTATTTT.

This chain uses TRBV27 with TRBJ1-6; no firm D call. The CDR3 loop spans 14 amino acids. Germline assignment: CDR1 MNHEY and CDR2 SMNVEV (reference sequence). Trimming took off 3 bases at V and 5 bases at J, with 8 bases between the two ends. The chain's CDR3 is CASSFLGDNSPLHF. The DNA of the CDR3 is TGTGCCAGCAGTTTTTTGGGAGATAATTCACCCCTCCACTTT.

The CDR3 DNA reads TGTGCCAGCGGAATTAAATACGAGCAGTACTTC. Its translation is CASGIKYEQYF. The chain recombines TRBV14 with TRBJ2-7; no definite D call. The germline CDR1 and CDR2 sequences are SGHDN and FVKESK. The ends were cut back, 8 bases at V and 4 bases at J, with 9 bases in the middle. This CDR3 is 11 amino acids long.

This clone counts as medium-sized. The J gene is TRBJ2-3, the V gene TRBV4-1, with D tentatively TRBD2 (5 bases). The V and J ends lost 2 bases and 5 bases respectively, with 11 bases between them. This CDR3 region has 14 residues. CDR1 MGHRA and CDR2 YSYEKL come from the germline V gene. CDR3 in amino acids: CASSQRGDEDTQYF. CDR3 sequence (DNA): TGCGCCAGCAGCCAACGGGGTGATGAAGATACGCAGTATTTT.

This clone was recorded only once. CDR3 sequence (DNA): TGTGCCAGCAGCCCTGGGACAGCGAGCTCCTACGAGCAGTACTTC. Translated: CASSPGTASSYEQYF. The chain combines TRBV9 with TRBJ2-7, with 7 bases lining up with TRBD1. V was pared by 4 bases and J by 0 bases, with 7 bases of the junction left unmatched. This CDR3 comprises 15 residues. Germline V gene data show CDR1 as SGDLS and CDR2 as YYNGEE.

This chain uses TRBV7-9 with TRBJ1-5; 9 nucleotides align to TRBD1. Looked up from germline, CDR1 is SEHNR and CDR2 is FQNEAQ (reference sequence). The CDR3 consists of 15 residues. V shed 4 bases and J 4 bases; nucleotides not matched to a gene: 5. The CDR3 region has the DNA TGTGCCAGCAGCTCGGGACAGGGAGAAAATCAGCCCCAGCATTTT. Encoded protein: CASSSGQGENQPQHF.

The V call is TRBV5-4, the J call TRBJ2-1; 10 positions match TRBD2. From germline, CDR1 is SGHNT and CDR2 YYREEE (reference sequence). CDR3 length equals 15 residues. The trim removed 0 bases at V and 10 bases at J, leaving 7 bases unmatched. This CDR3 reads CASSLASGRAGEQFF. As DNA, the CDR3 is TGTGCCAGCAGCTTGGCAAGCGGGAGGGCGGGGGAGCAGTTCTTC. Filled out from reference TRBV5-4 and TRBJ2-1, the complete variable domain reads ETGVTQSPTHLIKTRGQQVTLRCSSQSGHNTVSWYQQALGQGPQFIFQYYREEENGRGNFPPRFSGLQFPNYSSELNVNALELDDSALYLCASSLASGRAGEQFFGPGTRLTVL.

This sequence joins TRBV28 and TRBJ1-1; D unresolved. V shed 6 bases and J shed 1 base, with 3 bases lying between them. CDR3 length equals 11 residues. Germline V gene lookup returns CDR1 MDHEN and CDR2 SYDVKM. For the CDR3, the DNA is TGTGCCAGCAGGGAGAACACTGAAGCTTTCTTT. Protein: CASRENTEAFF. Full variable domain (rest looked up from reference TRBV28 and TRBJ1-1): DVKVTQSSRYLVKRTGEKVFLECVQDMDHENMFWYRQDPGLGLRLIYFSYDVKMKEKGDIPEGYSVSREKKERFSLILESASTNQTSMYLCASRENTEAFFGQGTRLTVV.